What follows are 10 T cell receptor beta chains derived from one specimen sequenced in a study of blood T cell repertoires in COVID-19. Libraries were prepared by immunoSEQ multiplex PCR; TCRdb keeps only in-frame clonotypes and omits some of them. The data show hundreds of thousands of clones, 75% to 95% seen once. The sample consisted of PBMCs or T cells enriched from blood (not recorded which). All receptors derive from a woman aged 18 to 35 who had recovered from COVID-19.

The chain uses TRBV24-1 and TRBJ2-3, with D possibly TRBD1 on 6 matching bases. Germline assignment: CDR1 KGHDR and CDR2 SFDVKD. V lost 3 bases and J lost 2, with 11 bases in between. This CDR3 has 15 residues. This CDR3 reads CATSDMTGSTDTQYF. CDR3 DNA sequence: TGTGCCACCAGTGATATGACAGGCTCCACAGATACGCAGTATTTT.

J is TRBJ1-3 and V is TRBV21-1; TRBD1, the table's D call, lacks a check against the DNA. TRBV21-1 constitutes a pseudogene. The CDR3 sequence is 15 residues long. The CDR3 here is CASSTKGGSGNTIYF. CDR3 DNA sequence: TGTGCCAGCAGCACCAAAGGGGGCTCTGGAAACACCATATATTTT.

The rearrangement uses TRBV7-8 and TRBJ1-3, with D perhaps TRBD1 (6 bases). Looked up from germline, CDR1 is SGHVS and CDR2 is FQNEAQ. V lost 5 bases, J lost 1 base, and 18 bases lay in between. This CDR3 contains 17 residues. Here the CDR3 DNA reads TGTGCCAGCAGCCTGGTGGCGGGGGCGAAATCTGGAAACACCATATATTTT. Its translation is CASSLVAGAKSGNTIYF.

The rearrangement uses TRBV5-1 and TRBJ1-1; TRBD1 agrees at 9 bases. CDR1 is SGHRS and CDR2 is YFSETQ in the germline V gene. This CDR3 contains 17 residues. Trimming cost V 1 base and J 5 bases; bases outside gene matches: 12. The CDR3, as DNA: TGCGCCAGCAGCTTGATCGATACAGGGGGCGGTTGGACTGAAGCTTTCTTT. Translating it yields CASSLIDTGGGWTEAFF. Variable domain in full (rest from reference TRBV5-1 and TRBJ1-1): KAGVTQTPRYLIKTRGQQVTLSCSPISGHRSVSWYQQTPGQGLQFLFEYFSETQRNKGNFPGRFSGRQFSNSRSEMNVSTLELGDSALYLCASSLIDTGGGWTEAFFGQGTRLTVV.

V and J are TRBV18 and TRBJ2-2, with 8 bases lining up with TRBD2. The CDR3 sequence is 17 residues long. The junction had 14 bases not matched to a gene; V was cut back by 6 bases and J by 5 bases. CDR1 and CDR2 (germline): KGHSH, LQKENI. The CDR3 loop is CASSPALTSGQTGELFF. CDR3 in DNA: TGTGCCAGCTCCCCCGCTCTCACTAGCGGACAAACCGGGGAGCTGTTTTTT. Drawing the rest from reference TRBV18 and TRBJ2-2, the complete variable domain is NAGVMQNPRHLVRRRGQEARLRCSPMKGHSHVYWYRQLPEEGLKFMVYLQKENIIDESGMPKERFSAEFPKEGPSILRIQQVVRGDSAAYFCASSPALTSGQTGELFFGEGSRLTVL.

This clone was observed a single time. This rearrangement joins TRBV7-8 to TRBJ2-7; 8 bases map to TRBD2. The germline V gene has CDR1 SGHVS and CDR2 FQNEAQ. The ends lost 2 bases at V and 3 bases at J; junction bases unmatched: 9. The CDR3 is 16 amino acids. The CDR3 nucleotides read TGTGCCAGCAGCTTACCAGAACGGGGGGGCCTCTACGAGCAGTACTTC. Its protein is CASSLPERGGLYEQYF.

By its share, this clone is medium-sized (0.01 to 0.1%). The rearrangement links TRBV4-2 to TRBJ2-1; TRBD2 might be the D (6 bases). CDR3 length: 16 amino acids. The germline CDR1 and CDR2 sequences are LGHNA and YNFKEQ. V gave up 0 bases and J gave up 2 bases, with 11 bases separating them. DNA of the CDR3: TGTGCCAGCAGCCAAGAATATGGCGGGACCTACAATGAGCAGTTCTTC. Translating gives CASSQEYGGTYNEQFF.

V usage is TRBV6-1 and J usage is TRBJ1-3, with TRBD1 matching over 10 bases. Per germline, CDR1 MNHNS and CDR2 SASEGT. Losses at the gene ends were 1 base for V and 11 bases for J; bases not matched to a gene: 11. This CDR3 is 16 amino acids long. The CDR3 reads CASSEVMRQGALAIYF. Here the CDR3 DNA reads TGTGCCAGCAGTGAAGTGATGAGACAGGGGGCGCTGGCCATATATTTT.

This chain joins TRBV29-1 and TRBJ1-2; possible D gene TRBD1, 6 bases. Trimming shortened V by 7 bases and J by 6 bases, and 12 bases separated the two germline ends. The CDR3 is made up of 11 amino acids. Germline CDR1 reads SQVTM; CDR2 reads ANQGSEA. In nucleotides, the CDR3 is TGCAGCGCCCGCGGACAGAATGGCTACACCTTC. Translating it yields CSARGQNGYTF.

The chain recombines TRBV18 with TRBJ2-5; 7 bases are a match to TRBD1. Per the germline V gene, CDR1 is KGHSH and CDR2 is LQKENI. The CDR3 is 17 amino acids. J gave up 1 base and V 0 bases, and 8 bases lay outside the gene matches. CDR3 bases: TGTGCCAGCTCACCACCGGGATGGGACAGCCGCCAAGAGACCCAGTACTTC. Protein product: CASSPPGWDSRQETQYF.